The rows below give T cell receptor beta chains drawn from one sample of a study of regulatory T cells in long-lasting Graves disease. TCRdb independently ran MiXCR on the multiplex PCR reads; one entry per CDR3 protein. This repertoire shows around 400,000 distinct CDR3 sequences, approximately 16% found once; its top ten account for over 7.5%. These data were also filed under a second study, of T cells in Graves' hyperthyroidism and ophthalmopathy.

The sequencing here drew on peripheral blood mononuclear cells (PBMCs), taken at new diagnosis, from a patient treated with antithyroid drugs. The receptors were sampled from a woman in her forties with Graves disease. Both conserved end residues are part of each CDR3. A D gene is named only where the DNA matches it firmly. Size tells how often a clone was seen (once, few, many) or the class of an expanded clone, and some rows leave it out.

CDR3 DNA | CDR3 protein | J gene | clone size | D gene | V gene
TGTGCCAGCAGCGTAGCCACGGGCGGGAGAGGCGAGCAGTTCTTC | CASSVATGGRGEQFF | TRBJ2-1 | NA | TRBD2 | TRBV9
TGTGCCAGCAGTCCTACCTTACTAGCGAGGAAGTTCTTC | CASSPTLLARKFF | TRBJ2-1 | many | TRBD2 | TRBV2
TGTGCCAGCAGCTCGGATTGGGGCGGAGACTCTGGGGCCAACGTCCTGACTTTC | CASSSDWGGDSGANVLTF | TRBJ2-6 | few | NA | TRBV5-5
TGTGCCAGCAGTGAAGAGGGGGTAGGGAACACTGAAGCTTTCTTT | CASSEEGVGNTEAFF | TRBJ1-1 | many | NA | TRBV2
TGTGCCAGCAGCTTAGCCCCGGGGGCGCAAGAGACCCAGTACTTC | CASSLAPGAQETQYF | TRBJ2-5 | many | NA | TRBV11-2
TGCAGTGCTAGAGGCACCGGACTAGCGGTCTACAATGAGCAGTTCTTC | CSARGTGLAVYNEQFF | TRBJ2-1 | NA | TRBD2 | TRBV20-1
TGTGCCAGCAGTGAAGAACGACACGTAAGAAACCAGGAGACCCAGTACTTC | CASSEERHVRNQETQYF | TRBJ2-5 | NA | NA | TRBV25-1
TGTGCCAGTAGTTGGGAATTGAACACTGAAGCTTTCTTT | CASSWELNTEAFF | TRBJ1-1 | many | NA | TRBV19
TGTGCCAGCAGTCCAGACAGGAGGGATGGCTACACCTTC | CASSPDRRDGYTF | TRBJ1-2 | many | NA | TRBV12-3/TRBV12-4
TGTGCCAGCAGCCTAAGCCAAAGGATAGCGGGAGATAATGAGCAGTTCTTC | CASSLSQRIAGDNEQFF | TRBJ2-1 | many | TRBD2 | TRBV7-3
TGTGCCAGCAGTTACGGGACGGAGTCCGGGGAGCTGTTTTTT | CASSYGTESGELFF | TRBJ2-2 | many | NA | TRBV6-5
TGCGCCAGCAGTACGCCACCGGGACTAGCGGGAGGGCTGGGTGAGCAGTTCTTC | CASSTPPGLAGGLGEQFF | TRBJ2-1 | many | TRBD2 | TRBV5-1
TGTGCCAACCCCGACAGGGCCTACGAGCAGTACTTC | CANPDRAYEQYF | TRBJ2-7 | NA | TRBD1 | TRBV11-3
TGTGCCAGCAGGGAGGTGTCGGGGGAGCAGTACTTC | CASREVSGEQYF | TRBJ2-7 | many | NA | TRBV6-1
TGTGCCATTCTACCGAGCTCTGGGGCCAACGTCCTGACTTTC | CAILPSSGANVLTF | TRBJ2-6 | NA | NA | TRBV10-3
TGTGCCAGCAGTGCACAAGTTTACTCCTACGAGCAGTACTTC | CASSAQVYSYEQYF | TRBJ2-7 | many | NA | TRBV27
TGTGCCAGCAGTGAAGGGGGGTACACTGAAGCTTTCTTT | CASSEGGYTEAFF | TRBJ1-1 | many | NA | TRBV2
TGCAGTGCTTCCCGACAGGGAGGAGAGACCCAGTACTTC | CSASRQGGETQYF | TRBJ2-5 | NA | NA | TRBV20-1
TGTGCCAGCAGCCACGGAAGCACCATGAACACTGAAGCTTTCTTT | CASSHGSTMNTEAFF | TRBJ1-1 | many | NA | TRBV3-1
TGTGCCAGCAGAGTCGGAAGCGGGAGGTCCTACAATGAGCAGTTCTTC | CASRVGSGRSYNEQFF | TRBJ2-1 | many | TRBD2 | TRBV6-2/TRBV6-3
TGTGCCAGCACCCCCACCGGGACTAGCGGGAGATTTACCGGGGAGCTGTTTTTT | CASTPTGTSGRFTGELFF | TRBJ2-2 | few | TRBD2 | TRBV5-4
TGCAGCGCCCGGTCTAGCGGGAGTCTAGGGACCCAGTACTTC | CSARSSGSLGTQYF | TRBJ2-5 | many | TRBD2 | TRBV29-1
TGTGCCAGCAGCCGATGGGACAGGGGGAGCTACGAGCAGTACTTC | CASSRWDRGSYEQYF | TRBJ2-7 | many | TRBD1 | TRBV13
TGTGCCAGTAGTATAACACGACAGGCCGCATGGAGCTATGGCTACACCTTC | CASSITRQAAWSYGYTF | TRBJ1-2 | few | NA | TRBV19
TGTGCCAGCAGCTACACTAGCGGGAGCGGCGATGAGCAGTTCTTC | CASSYTSGSGDEQFF | TRBJ2-1 | NA | TRBD2 | TRBV9
TGTGCCAGCAGCTACGGCACAGATACGCAGTATTTT | CASSYGTDTQYF | TRBJ2-3 | many | NA | TRBV6-5
TGCGCCAGCAGCTTGGTGGACGGCCCGCCCATACACGGCTACACCTTC | CASSLVDGPPIHGYTF | TRBJ1-2 | many | NA | TRBV5-1
TGTGCCAGCAGCCCACGGGGGGACACTGAAGCTTTCTTT | CASSPRGDTEAFF | TRBJ1-1 | many | NA | TRBV6-1
TGTGCCTGGAGTGGCAAACTCGGAACAGGGAGCCAAGAGACCCAGTACTTC | CAWSGKLGTGSQETQYF | TRBJ2-5 | many | NA | TRBV30
TGTGCCAGCAGCCAGACCGAGGGGGCCGGGGAGCTGTTTTTT | CASSQTEGAGELFF | TRBJ2-2 | NA | NA | TRBV12-3/TRBV12-4
TGTGCCAGCAGTTTAGCGCTTCGGGAGACCCAGTACTTC | CASSLALRETQYF | TRBJ2-5 | many | NA | TRBV12-3/TRBV12-4
TGCGCCAGCAGCTTGGGGGCCCAGGGGAAAAGTGAGACCCAGTACTTC | CASSLGAQGKSETQYF | TRBJ2-5 | few | NA | TRBV5-1
TGTGCCACCAGTGATTTGCTGGTCCCGGGACTAGCGGGAGTAGGAACCGGGGAGCTGTTTTTT | CATSDLLVPGLAGVGTGELFF | TRBJ2-2 | many | TRBD2 | TRBV24-1
TGTGCTAGTGGTTTGGTCCTGACAGGTGGGGAATTGACGAACACTGAAGCTTTCTTT | CASGLVLTGGELTNTEAFF | TRBJ1-1 | many | NA | TRBV12-5
TGTGCCTGGAGTCCACCTAGCGGGAGGGCCGGCGAGCAGTACTTC | CAWSPPSGRAGEQYF | TRBJ2-7 | many | TRBD2 | TRBV30
TGTGCCAGTAGTATAGGATCAGGGGGCTACGAGCAGTACTTC | CASSIGSGGYEQYF | TRBJ2-7 | few | TRBD1 | TRBV19
TGTGCCAGCAGCATTAAAGGGGAGGACTCAAATCAGCCCCAGCATTTT | CASSIKGEDSNQPQHF | TRBJ1-5 | NA | NA | TRBV5-6
TGTGCCTGGAGTGTCGACGGGTACAATCAGCCCCAGCATTTT | CAWSVDGYNQPQHF | TRBJ1-5 | few | NA | TRBV30
TGTGCCAGCAGCGTAGCTAGCGGGATGTGGAATGAGCAGTTCTTC | CASSVASGMWNEQFF | TRBJ2-1 | few | TRBD2 | TRBV9
TGCAGCGTTACCCGGGCCCACATCGGGGACACTGAAGCTTTCTTT | CSVTRAHIGDTEAFF | TRBJ1-1 | few | NA | TRBV29-1
TGTGCCAGCAGTGAAGTGTACGGGGCCGAGCAGTTCTTC | CASSEVYGAEQFF | TRBJ2-1 | NA | NA | TRBV6-1
TGTGCCAGCTCCCCCGGGGGGCGGTGGGCCCCAGGAAAGAACACTGAAGCTTTCTTT | CASSPGGRWAPGKNTEAFF | TRBJ1-1 | NA | NA | TRBV18
TGTGCCAGCTCGGGGGCCGGGGGGCTAGGCTCCTACGAGCAGTACTTC | CASSGAGGLGSYEQYF | TRBJ2-7 | many | NA | TRBV18
TGTGCCATCAGTTTAAGCGGCGACAATGAGCAGTTCTTC | CAISLSGDNEQFF | TRBJ2-1 | many | NA | TRBV10-3
TGTGCCAGCAGCTTGGGCGGGGAAGAGACCCAGTACTTC | CASSLGGEETQYF | TRBJ2-5 | many | NA | TRBV12-3/TRBV12-4
TGTGCCAGCAGCTCCTCAGGGGGTTATACTGAAGCTTTCTTT | CASSSSGGYTEAFF | TRBJ1-1 | many | TRBD1 | TRBV11-1
TGTGCCATCACCCCACGGGGGGGGACAGGGCTCAATGAGCAGTTCTTC | CAITPRGGTGLNEQFF | TRBJ2-1 | few | NA | TRBV10-3
TGTGCCAGCAGCCGACAGGTTTTCTATGGCTACACCTTC | CASSRQVFYGYTF | TRBJ1-2 | many | NA | TRBV28
TGTGCCAGCAGCGGGACTAGAGCCCAAGAGACCCAGTACTTC | CASSGTRAQETQYF | TRBJ2-5 | many | TRBD2 | TRBV11-2
TGTGCCATCAGCTGGGCTAGCGGGAATAATGAGCAGTTCTTC | CAISWASGNNEQFF | TRBJ2-1 | many | TRBD2 | TRBV10-3
TGCGCCAGCAGCCAAGCTCTGGGGGCAGCTTTACAGCCCCAGCATTTT | CASSQALGAALQPQHF | TRBJ1-5 | NA | NA | TRBV27
TGCAGCGTTGGGGGGGACGGAAAGAACACTGAAGCTTTCTTT | CSVGGDGKNTEAFF | TRBJ1-1 | many | NA | TRBV29-1
TGTGCCAGCTCAGCTGGACATCTTGCAACTAATGAAAAACTGTTTTTT | CASSAGHLATNEKLFF | TRBJ1-4 | once | NA | TRBV18
TGTGCCAGCAGTTTTGGGGAAGGACGCACGGATGGCTACACCTTC | CASSFGEGRTDGYTF | TRBJ1-2 | many | NA | TRBV12-3/TRBV12-4
TGTGCCAGCCCCGCGGACAGGGGAGTCGTTGATACGCAGTATTTT | CASPADRGVVDTQYF | TRBJ2-3 | many | TRBD1 | TRBV28
TGCAGTGCGCACGACGGGGCAGGGGGCGATGAGCAGTTCTTC | CSAHDGAGGDEQFF | TRBJ2-1 | many | TRBD1 | TRBV20-1
TGTGCCAGCAGTTTAGGCTTAGATCTGGACCGAGACTATGGCTACACCTTC | CASSLGLDLDRDYGYTF | TRBJ1-2 | many | NA | TRBV12-3/TRBV12-4
TGTGCCAGTAGTATGCAGGGGTTCACCGGGGAGCTGTTTTTT | CASSMQGFTGELFF | TRBJ2-2 | NA | NA | TRBV19